The source of this T cell receptor beta chain is a study of blood T cell repertoires in COVID-19. Trimming took off 4 bases at V and 1 base at J, with 17 bases between the two ends. The germline gives CDR1 SGHRS, CDR2 YFSETQ. There are 16 residues in the CDR3. Using immunoSEQ multiplex PCR, the repertoire was profiled, and TCRdb retains in-frame clones only, with some absent. The sample holds roughly 300,000 clones, around 85% seen once. The receptor was isolated from a woman aged 50 to 60 who had recovered from COVID-19. What was sequenced was PBMCs or T cells enriched from blood (not recorded which). V gene TRBV5-1 combines with J gene TRBJ1-2; the D gene is possibly TRBD1 (5 bases). The CDR3 nucleotides are TGCGCCAGCAGCGGAGGAGGGAACAGGATTAACTATGGCTACACCTTC. Protein product: CASSGGGNRINYGYTF.